This TCR beta chain was found in a study of blood T cell repertoires in COVID-19. In the original analysis: It was from reference gene primer amplification that nucleated cell counts were estimated. Clones were sequenced by immunoSEQ multiplex PCR, and TCRdb holds only the in-frame ones, with some missing. D and trimming were read from the DNA, whereas the V and J calls and clone size are those reported in that table. The sample contains approximately 440,000 clones, about 90% of which appear only once. This clone came up a few times. The study assigned cohorts using participant-reported clinical history. Germline CDR1 and CDR2: DFQATT and SNEGSKA (reference sequence). V was pared by 3 bases and J by 1 base, with 4 bases of the junction left unmatched. The CDR3 extends over 14 amino acids.

The chain is built from TRBV20-1 and TRBJ2-7, with 9 bases matching TRBD2. The origin of this receptor is a young woman who had recovered from COVID-19. The specimen sequenced was PBMCs or T cells enriched from blood (not recorded which). This chain's CDR3 is CSASRTSASYEQYF. Here the CDR3 DNA reads TGCAGTGCTAGTCGGACTAGCGCATCCTACGAGCAGTACTTC.